Listed below are T cell receptor beta chains from one sample, sequenced in a study of PD-L1 blockade in urothelial cancer. TCRdb keeps only in-frame clones here, not all; method: immunoSEQ multiplex PCR. The repertoire holds about 49,000 clones, with approximately 85% as singletons. Source: PBMCs, taken around atezolizumab (anti-PD-L1) treatment. All receptors come from a man aged 65-85 years with urothelial cancer. CDR3s include the opening cysteine and the closing phenylalanine or tryptophan. Some rows have no size entry. The others give once, few or many, or a class for an expanded clone.

size	V	CDR3
NA	TRBV9	CASSLSGGRQETQYF
few	TRBV19	CASRKDSSSSYEQYF
NA	TRBV7-9	CASSRREGLAGRLGETQYF
NA	TRBV5-6	CASSPGAGGYGYTF
NA	TRBV2	CASSVKSAGGPEAFF
NA	TRBV5-4	CASSSGTSGLQETQYF
many	TRBV6-6	CASTYGGRQPQHF
few	TRBV7-2	CASSVQGAQVNTEAFF
few	TRBV7-3	CASSAGGDYGYTF
few	TRBV5-1	CASSFGTGANEQYF
NA	TRBV19	CASSIDGQSTYEQYF
NA	TRBV5-1	CASSLDGRTNEKLFF
NA	TRBV5-1	CASSLEETSGRNEQFF
NA	TRBV2	CAAPRQGRFDEQFF
NA	TRBV9	CASSVATVGGEAFF
NA	TRBV7-9	CASSDDPGDTDTQYF
NA	TRBV28	CASSPPVLPEAFF
NA	TRBV30	CAWSAGTGDEKLFF
few	TRBV4-1	CASSPSWDRGYEQYF
NA	TRBV28	CASSTGGEGYGYTF
NA	TRBV2	CANQGRLANTEAFF
NA	TRBV28	CASSSRRDSQTQYF
few	TRBV19	CASSSLPGTSGRSGTDTQYF
NA	TRBV18	CASSPSIGGGQETQYF
NA	TRBV15	CATSRDDLSGNEAFF
NA	TRBV9	CASSVVPLNTEAFF
NA	TRBV28	CASSPARGQGDEKLFF
NA	TRBV7-9	CASSSYRGIYEQYF
NA	TRBV19	CASTLAGVRDTQYF
NA	TRBV4-2	CASSGLAVTDTQYF
NA	TRBV7-9	CASSPMTAFRANVLTF
NA	TRBV10-2	CASSPGGSPDYEQYF
NA	TRBV28	CASSLSGVRTDTQYF
NA	TRBV27	CASSATSGLPADEQYF
NA	TRBV7-9	CASRTGTSPYEQYF
NA	TRBV28	CASSLTIATNEKLFF
NA	TRBV25-1	CASGGTSIPETQYF
NA	TRBV7-6	CASSLQGNQPQHF
NA	TRBV30	CAWQPTGGSGYGYTF
NA	TRBV11-2	CASSTTQGVTTEAFF